This T cell receptor (beta chain) comes out of a study of blood T cell repertoires in COVID-19. For the study at large: Italy, Spain and the United States were the sources of the convalescent and acute COVID-19 samples.

In the source study's methods: Amplified reference gene primers provided the basis for estimating nucleated cell counts. The data were produced by immunoSEQ multiplex PCR, yet TCRdb's version contains in-frame clones alone and is incomplete. Clone size and V and J calls were adopted from that table, with D and trimming inferred from the DNA. The profile shows approximately 300,000 clones, over 75% of them singletons. This CDR3 contains 16 residues. Trimming left V 5 bases short and J 4 bases short, with 20 bases between. Germline V gene sequence: CDR1 SEHNR, CDR2 FQNEAQ (reference sequence). The TCR sequence derives from a woman in her thirties who had recovered from COVID-19. The chain recombines TRBV7-9 with TRBJ1-2, with a possible D match to TRBD1 (5 bases). Sequencing was done on a sample of PBMCs or T cells enriched from blood (not recorded which). The CDR3 DNA follows: TGTGCCAGCAGCATGGTCGCGGAAAGGGGAAGCTATGGCTACACCTTC. Its protein is CASSMVAERGSYGYTF.